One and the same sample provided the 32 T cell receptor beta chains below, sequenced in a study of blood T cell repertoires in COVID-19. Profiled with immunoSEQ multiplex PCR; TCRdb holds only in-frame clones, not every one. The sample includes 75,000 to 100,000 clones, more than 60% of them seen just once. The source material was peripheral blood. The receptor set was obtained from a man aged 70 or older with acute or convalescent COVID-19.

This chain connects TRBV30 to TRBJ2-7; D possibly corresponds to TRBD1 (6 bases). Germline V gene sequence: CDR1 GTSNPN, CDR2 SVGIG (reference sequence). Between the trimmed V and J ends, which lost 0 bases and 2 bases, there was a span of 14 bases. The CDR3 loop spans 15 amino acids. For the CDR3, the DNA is TGTGCCTGGAGTGTAGGGGCAGGGGTCGCCTACGAGCAGTACTTC. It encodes CAWSVGAGVAYEQYF.

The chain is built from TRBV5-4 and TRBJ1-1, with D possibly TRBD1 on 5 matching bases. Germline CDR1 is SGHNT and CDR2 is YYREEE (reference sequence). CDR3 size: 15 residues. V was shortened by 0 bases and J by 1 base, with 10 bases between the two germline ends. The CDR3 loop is CASSLVWQGNTEAFF. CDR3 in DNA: TGTGCCAGCAGCTTGGTGTGGCAGGGGAACACTGAAGCTTTCTTT. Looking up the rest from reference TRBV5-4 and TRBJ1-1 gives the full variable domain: ETGVTQSPTHLIKTRGQQVTLRCSSQSGHNTVSWYQQALGQGPQFIFQYYREEENGRGNFPPRFSGLQFPNYSSELNVNALELDDSALYLCASSLVWQGNTEAFFGQGTRLTVV.

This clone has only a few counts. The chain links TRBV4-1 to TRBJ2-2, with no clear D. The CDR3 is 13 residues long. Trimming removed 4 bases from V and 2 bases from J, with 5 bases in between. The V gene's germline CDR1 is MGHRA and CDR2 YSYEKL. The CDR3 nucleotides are TGCGCCAGCAGCCCAGTTAACACCGGGGAGCTGTTTTTT. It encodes CASSPVNTGELFF.

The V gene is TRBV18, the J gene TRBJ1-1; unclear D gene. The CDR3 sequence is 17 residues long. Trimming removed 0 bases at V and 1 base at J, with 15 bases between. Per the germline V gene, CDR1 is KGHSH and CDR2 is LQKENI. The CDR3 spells CASSPPSAGRANTEAFF. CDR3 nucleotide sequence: TGTGCCAGCTCACCACCATCTGCGGGAAGGGCGAACACTGAAGCTTTCTTT. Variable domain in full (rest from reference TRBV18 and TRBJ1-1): NAGVMQNPRHLVRRRGQEARLRCSPMKGHSHVYWYRQLPEEGLKFMVYLQKENIIDESGMPKERFSAEFPKEGPSILRIQQVVRGDSAAYFCASSPPSAGRANTEAFFGQGTRLTVV.

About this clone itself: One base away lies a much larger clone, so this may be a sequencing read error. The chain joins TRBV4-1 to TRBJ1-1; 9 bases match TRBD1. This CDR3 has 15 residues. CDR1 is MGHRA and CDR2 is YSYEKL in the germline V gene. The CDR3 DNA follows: TGCGCCCGCAGCCGACGGACAGGGGAGGGGGCTGAAGCTTTCTTT. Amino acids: CARSRRTGEGAEAFF.

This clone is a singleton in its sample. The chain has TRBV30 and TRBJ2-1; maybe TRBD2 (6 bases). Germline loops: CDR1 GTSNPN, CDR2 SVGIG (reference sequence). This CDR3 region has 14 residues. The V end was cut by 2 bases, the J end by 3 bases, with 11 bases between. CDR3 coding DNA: TGTGCCTGGAGTAAGAGACTAGACTACAATGAGCAGTTCTTC. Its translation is CAWSKRLDYNEQFF.

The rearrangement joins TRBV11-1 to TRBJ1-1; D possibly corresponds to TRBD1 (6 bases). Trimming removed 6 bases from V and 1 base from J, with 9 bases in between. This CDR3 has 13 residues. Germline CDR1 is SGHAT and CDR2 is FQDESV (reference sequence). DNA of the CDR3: TGTGCCAGCAGTCCAGGGGCGAACACTGAAGCTTTCTTT. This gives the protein CASSPGANTEAFF.

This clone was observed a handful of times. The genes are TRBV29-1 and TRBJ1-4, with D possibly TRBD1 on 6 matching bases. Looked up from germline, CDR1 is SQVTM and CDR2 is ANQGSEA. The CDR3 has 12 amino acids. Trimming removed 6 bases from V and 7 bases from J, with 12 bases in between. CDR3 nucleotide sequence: TGCAGCGTGGCAGGGGTTGGTGAAAAACTGTTTTTT. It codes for CSVAGVGEKLFF.

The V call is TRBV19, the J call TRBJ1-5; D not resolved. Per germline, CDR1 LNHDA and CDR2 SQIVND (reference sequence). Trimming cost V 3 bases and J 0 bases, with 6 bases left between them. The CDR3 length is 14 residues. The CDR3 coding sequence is TGTGCCAGTAGTATGCAGGATAGCAATCAGCCCCAGCATTTT. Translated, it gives CASSMQDSNQPQHF.

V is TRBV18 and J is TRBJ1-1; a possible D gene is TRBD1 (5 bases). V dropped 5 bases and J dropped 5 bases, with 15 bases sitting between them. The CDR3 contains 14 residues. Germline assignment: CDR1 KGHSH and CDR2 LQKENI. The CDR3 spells CASSGRGSWTEAFF. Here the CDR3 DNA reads TGTGCCAGCTCAGGGCGGGGGAGTTGGACTGAAGCTTTCTTT. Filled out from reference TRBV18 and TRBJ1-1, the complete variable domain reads NAGVMQNPRHLVRRRGQEARLRCSPMKGHSHVYWYRQLPEEGLKFMVYLQKENIIDESGMPKERFSAEFPKEGPSILRIQQVVRGDSAAYFCASSGRGSWTEAFFGQGTRLTVV.

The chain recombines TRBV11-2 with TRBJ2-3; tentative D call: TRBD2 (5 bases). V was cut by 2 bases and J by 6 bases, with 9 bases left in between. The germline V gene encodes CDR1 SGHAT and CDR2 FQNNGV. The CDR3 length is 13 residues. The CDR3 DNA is TGTGCCAGCAGCTTATCCAGCGGTGATACGCAGTATTTT. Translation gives CASSLSSGDTQYF. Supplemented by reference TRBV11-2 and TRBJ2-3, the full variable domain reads EAGVAQSPRYKIIEKRQSVAFWCNPISGHATLYWYQQILGQGPKLLIQFQNNGVVDDSQLPKDRFSAERLKGVDSTLKIQPAKLEDSAVYLCASSLSSGDTQYFGPGTRLTVL.

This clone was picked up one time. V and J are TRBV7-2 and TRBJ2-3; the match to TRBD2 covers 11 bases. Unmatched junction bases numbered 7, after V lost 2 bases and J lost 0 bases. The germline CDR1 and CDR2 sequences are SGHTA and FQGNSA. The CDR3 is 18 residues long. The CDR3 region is CASSLLAGGSSSTDTQYF. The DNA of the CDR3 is TGTGCCAGCAGCTTACTAGCGGGAGGTTCCTCTAGCACAGATACGCAGTATTTT.

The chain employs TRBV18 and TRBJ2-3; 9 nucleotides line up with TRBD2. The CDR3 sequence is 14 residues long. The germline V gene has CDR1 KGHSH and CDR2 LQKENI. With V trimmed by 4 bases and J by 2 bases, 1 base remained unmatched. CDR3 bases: TGTGCCAGCTCACAGCGGGAGGACACAGATACGCAGTATTTT. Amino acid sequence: CASSQREDTDTQYF.

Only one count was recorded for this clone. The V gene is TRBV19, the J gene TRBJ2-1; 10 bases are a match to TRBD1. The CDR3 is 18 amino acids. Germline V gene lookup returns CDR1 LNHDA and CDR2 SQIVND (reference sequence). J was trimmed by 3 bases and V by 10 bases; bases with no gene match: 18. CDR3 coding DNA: TGTGCCACCAATCCGGGACAGGGGATCCGCGGGAGCTACAATGAGCAGTTCTTC. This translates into CATNPGQGIRGSYNEQFF.

The DNA for the CDR3 is TGTGCCTGGAGTGGGGGGGAAGGTGAAAAACTGTTTTTT. Translating it yields CAWSGGEGEKLFF. The chain joins TRBV30 to TRBJ1-4, with D possibly matching TRBD1 (5 bases). The germline V gene encodes CDR1 GTSNPN and CDR2 SVGIG (reference sequence). Trimming cost V 1 base and J 7 bases, with 10 bases left between them. CDR3 size: 13 residues.

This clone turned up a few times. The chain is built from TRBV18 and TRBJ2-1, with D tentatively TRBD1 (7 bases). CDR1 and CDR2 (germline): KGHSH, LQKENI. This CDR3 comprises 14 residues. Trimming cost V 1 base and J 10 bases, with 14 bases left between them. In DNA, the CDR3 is TGTGCCAGCTCACCACAAAACAGGGGAGGAGAGCAGTTCTTC. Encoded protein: CASSPQNRGGEQFF.

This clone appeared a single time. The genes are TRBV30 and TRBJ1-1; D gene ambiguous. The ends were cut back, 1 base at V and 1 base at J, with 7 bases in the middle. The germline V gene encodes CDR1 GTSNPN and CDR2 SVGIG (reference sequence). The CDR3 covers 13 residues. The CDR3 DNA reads TGTGCCTGGAGTGGGCCTGAGAACACTGAAGCTTTCTTT. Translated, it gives CAWSGPENTEAFF.

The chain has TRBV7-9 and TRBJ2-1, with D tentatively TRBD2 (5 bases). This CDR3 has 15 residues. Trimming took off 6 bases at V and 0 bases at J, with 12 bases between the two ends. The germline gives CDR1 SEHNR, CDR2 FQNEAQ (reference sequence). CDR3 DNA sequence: TGTGCCAGCAGTCCGGACTGGTCCTCCTACAATGAGCAGTTCTTC. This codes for CASSPDWSSYNEQFF.

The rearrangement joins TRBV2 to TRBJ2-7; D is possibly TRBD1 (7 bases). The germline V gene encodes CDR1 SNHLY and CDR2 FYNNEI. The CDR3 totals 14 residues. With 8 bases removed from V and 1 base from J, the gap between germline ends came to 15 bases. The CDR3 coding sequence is TGTGCCAGCCTGGGGGGCAGGGGGTCCTACGAGCAGTACTTC. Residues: CASLGGRGSYEQYF. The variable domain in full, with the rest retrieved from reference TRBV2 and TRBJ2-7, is EPEVTQTPSHQVTQMGQEVILRCVPISNHLYFYWYRQILGQKVEFLVSFYNNEISEKSEIFDDQFSVERPDGSNFTLKIRSTKLEDSAMYFCASLGGRGSYEQYFGPGTRLTVT.

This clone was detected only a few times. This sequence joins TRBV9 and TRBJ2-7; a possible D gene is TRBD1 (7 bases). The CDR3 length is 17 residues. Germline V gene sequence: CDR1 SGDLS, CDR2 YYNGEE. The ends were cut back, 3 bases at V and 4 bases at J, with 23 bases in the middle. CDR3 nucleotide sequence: TGTGCCAGCAGCGAAGACAGACAGGGACTGCTCAAGTACGAGCAGTACTTC. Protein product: CASSEDRQGLLKYEQYF. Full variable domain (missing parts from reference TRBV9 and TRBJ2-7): DSGVTQTPKHLITATGQRVTLRCSPRSGDLSVYWYQQSLDQGLQFLIQYYNGEERAKGNILERFSAQQFPDLHSELNLSSLELGDSALYFCASSEDRQGLLKYEQYFGPGTRLTVT.

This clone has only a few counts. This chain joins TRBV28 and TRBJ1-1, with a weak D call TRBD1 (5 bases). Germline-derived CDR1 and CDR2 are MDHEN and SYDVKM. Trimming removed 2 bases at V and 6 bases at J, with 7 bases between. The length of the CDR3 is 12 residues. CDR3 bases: TGTGCCAGCAGTTTACTACAGGCTGAAGCTTTCTTT. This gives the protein CASSLLQAEAFF.

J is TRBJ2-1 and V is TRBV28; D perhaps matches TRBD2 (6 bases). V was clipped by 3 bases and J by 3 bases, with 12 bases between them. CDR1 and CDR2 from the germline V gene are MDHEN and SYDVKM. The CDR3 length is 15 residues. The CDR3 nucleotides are TGTGCCAGCAGTTTTGGGGCGGGGATCTACAATGAGCAGTTCTTC. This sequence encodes CASSFGAGIYNEQFF.

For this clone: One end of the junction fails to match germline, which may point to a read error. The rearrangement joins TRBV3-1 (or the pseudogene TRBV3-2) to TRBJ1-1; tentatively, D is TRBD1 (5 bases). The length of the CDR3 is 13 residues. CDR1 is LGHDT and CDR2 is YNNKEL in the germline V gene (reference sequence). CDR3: CASRTPGNSEAFF. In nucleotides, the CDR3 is TGTGCCAGCAGGACCCCAGGGAACTCTGAAGCTTTCTTT.

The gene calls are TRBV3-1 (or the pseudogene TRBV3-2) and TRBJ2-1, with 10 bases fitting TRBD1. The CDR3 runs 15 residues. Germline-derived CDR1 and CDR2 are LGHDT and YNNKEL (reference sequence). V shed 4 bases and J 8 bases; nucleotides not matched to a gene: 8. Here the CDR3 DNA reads TGTGCCAGCAGCCCGCAGGACAGGGGGTGGGATGAGCAGTTCTTC. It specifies CASSPQDRGWDEQFF.

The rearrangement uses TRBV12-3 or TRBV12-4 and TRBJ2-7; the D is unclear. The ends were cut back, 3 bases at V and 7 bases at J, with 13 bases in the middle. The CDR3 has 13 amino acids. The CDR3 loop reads CASSFLAQSEQYF. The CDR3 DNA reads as TGTGCCAGCAGTTTTTTGGCCCAGTCTGAGCAGTACTTC.

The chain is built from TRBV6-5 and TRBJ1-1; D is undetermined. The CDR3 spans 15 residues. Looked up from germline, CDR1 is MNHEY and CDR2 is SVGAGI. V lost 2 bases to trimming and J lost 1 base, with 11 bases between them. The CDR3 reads CASSYGRPRNTEAFF. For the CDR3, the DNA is TGTGCCAGCAGTTACGGGCGCCCTCGGAACACTGAAGCTTTCTTT.

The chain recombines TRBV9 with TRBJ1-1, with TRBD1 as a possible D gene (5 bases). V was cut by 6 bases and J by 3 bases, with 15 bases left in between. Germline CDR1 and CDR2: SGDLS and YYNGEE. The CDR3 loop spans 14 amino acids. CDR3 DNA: TGTGCCAGCACCACCAGGCCGGGGGACACTGAAGCTTTCTTT. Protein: CASTTRPGDTEAFF.

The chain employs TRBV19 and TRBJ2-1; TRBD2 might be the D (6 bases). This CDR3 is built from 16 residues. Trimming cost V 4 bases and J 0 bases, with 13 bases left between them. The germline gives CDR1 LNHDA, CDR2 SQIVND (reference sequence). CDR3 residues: CASSTPGTHSYNEQFF. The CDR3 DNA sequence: TGTGCCAGTAGTACCCCCGGGACTCACTCCTACAATGAGCAGTTCTTC.

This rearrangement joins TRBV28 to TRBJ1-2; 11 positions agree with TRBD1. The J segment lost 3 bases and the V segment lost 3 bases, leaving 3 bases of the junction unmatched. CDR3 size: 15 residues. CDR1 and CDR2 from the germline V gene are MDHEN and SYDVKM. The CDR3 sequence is CASSFRTGGDYGYTF. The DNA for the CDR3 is TGTGCCAGCAGTTTCCGGACAGGGGGCGACTATGGCTACACCTTC.

The CDR3 reads CASSSVTGVYEQYF. The CDR3 nucleotides are TGCGCCAGCAGCTCCGTGACAGGGGTGTACGAGCAGTACTTC. The V call is TRBV5-1, the J call TRBJ2-7; TRBD1 matches 8 bases. CDR3 size: 14 residues. Trimming cost V 3 bases and J 4 bases; bases outside gene matches: 6. Germline V lookup: CDR1 SGHRS, CDR2 YFSETQ.

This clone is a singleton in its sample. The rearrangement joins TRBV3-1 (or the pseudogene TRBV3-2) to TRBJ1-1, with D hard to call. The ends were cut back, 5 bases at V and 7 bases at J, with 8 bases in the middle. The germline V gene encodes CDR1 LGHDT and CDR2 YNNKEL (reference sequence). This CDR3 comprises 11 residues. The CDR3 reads CASSGRGEAFF. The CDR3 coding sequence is TGTGCCAGCAGCGGCCGGGGTGAAGCTTTCTTT.

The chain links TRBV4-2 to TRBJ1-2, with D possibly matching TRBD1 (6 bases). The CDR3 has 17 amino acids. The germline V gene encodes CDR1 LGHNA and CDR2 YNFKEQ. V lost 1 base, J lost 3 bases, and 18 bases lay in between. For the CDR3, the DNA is TGTGCCAGCAGCCAAGCCTTCAAGGGGGGAGGGGACTATGGCTACACCTTC. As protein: CASSQAFKGGGDYGYTF.